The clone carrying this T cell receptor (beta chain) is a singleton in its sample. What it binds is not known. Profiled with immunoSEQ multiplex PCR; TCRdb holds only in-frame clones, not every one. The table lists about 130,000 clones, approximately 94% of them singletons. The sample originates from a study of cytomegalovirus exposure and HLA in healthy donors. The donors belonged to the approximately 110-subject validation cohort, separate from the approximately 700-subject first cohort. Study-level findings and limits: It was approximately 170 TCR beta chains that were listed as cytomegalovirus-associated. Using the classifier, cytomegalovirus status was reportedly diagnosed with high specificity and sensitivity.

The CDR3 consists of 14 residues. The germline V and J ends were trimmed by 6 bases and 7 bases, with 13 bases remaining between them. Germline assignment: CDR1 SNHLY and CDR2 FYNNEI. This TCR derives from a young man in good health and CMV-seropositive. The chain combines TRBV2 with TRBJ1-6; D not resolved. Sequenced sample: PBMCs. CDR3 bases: TGTGCCAGCAGCCTCGGGGTCTGGAATTCACCCCTCCACTTT. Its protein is CASSLGVWNSPLHF.